One sample yielded the 20 T cell receptor beta chains listed below, sequenced in a study of immune evolution from preneoplasia to lung adenocarcinoma. The data were produced by immunoSEQ multiplex PCR, yet TCRdb's version contains in-frame clones alone and is incomplete. Found here are 5,000 or so clones, around four fifths of them singletons; the top ten hold roughly 9%. The specimen sequenced was FFPE minimally invasive lung adenocarcinoma tissue. The source is a person aged 60 to 85 with lung adenocarcinoma.

The sample holds one count of this clone. The chain has TRBV28 and TRBJ2-1; D unresolved. Germline V gene lookup returns CDR1 MDHEN and CDR2 SYDVKM. Trimming removed 6 bases at V and 9 bases at J, with 9 bases between. The CDR3 extends over 11 amino acids. CDR3: CASSLLGEQFF. CDR3 in DNA: TGTGCCAGCAGCCTTCTTGGTGAGCAGTTCTTC.

This chain uses TRBV7-8 with TRBJ2-7; D is possibly TRBD1 or TRBD2 (5 bases each). Trimming took 1 base from V and 3 from J, leaving 13 bases between them. This CDR3 region has 15 residues. Germline CDR1 and CDR2: SGHVS and FQNEAQ. The CDR3 bases are TGTGCCAGCAGCTTAGGGGGGTGGGGTAGCTACGAGCAGTACTTC. Translating gives CASSLGGWGSYEQYF.

This chain uses TRBV10-2 with TRBJ2-7, with D unresolved. From germline, CDR1 is WSHSY and CDR2 SAAADI. Deletions cut 8 bases from V and 3 bases from J, with 5 bases between. CDR3 length: 10 amino acids. As DNA, the CDR3 is TGCGCCAGCGGGAACTACGAGCAGTACTTC. It specifies CASGNYEQYF.

Here the CDR3 DNA reads TGCGCCAGCAGCCAAGTGCTTGTGGGAGTAACAGATACGCAGTATTTT. Translating it yields CASSQVLVGVTDTQYF. The chain employs TRBV4-3 and TRBJ2-3; possibly TRBD2 for D (5 bases). The CDR3 covers 16 residues. CDR1 is LGHNA and CDR2 is YSLEER in the germline V gene. Between the trimmed V and J ends, which lost 1 base and 3 bases, there was a span of 14 bases.

This sequence joins TRBV11-2 and TRBJ2-1; 12 nucleotides agree with TRBD2. Germline V gene data show CDR1 as SGHAT and CDR2 as FQNNGV. Losses at the gene ends were 1 base for V and 7 bases for J; bases not matched to a gene: 11. The CDR3 covers 18 residues. The CDR3 protein is CASSLGGLAGYGGNEQFF. The CDR3 DNA sequence: TGTGCCAGCAGCTTAGGGGGACTAGCGGGTTATGGGGGGAATGAGCAGTTCTTC.

This chain links TRBV28 with TRBJ2-7; D remains unclear. V lost 2 bases and J 0 bases, leaving 11 bases between the germline ends. The CDR3 is 15 amino acids. Germline-derived CDR1 and CDR2 are MDHEN and SYDVKM. CDR3 in amino acids: CASSLGGPSSYEQYF. The DNA for the CDR3 is TGTGCCAGCAGTTTAGGCGGACCGAGCTCCTACGAGCAGTACTTC.

The gene calls are TRBV5-6 and TRBJ2-3, with D unclear. This CDR3 is built from 15 residues. Looked up from germline, CDR1 is SGHDT and CDR2 is YYEEEE. Trimming cost V 0 bases and J 2 bases, with 10 bases left between them. As DNA, the CDR3 is TGTGCCAGCAGCTTGGGCCCGCGATCCACAGATACGCAGTATTTT. Translation: CASSLGPRSTDTQYF.

This clone was found a few times. This chain uses TRBV7-9 with TRBJ2-3, with D possibly TRBD2 on 5 matching bases. Germline CDR1 SEHNR, CDR2 FQNEAQ (reference sequence). The CDR3 is 15 amino acids. The V gene lost 1 base and the J gene lost 6 bases, with 14 bases spanning the gap. The CDR3 DNA sequence: TGTGCCAGCAGCTTAGTGGCTAGCACTGCCGATACGCAGTATTTT. Amino acids: CASSLVASTADTQYF.

The chain couples TRBV5-1 to TRBJ1-4; weak D call: TRBD1 (6 bases). V was cut by 5 bases and J by 4 bases, with 12 bases left in between. Germline V CDR1 and CDR2: SGHRS, YFSETQ. The CDR3 length is 14 residues. In DNA, the CDR3 is TGCGCCAGCAGAGATACAGGGTTTAATGAAAAACTGTTTTTT. It translates to CASRDTGFNEKLFF.

CDR3: CASSVGGMKDEQYF. In nucleotides, the CDR3 is TGTGCCAGCAGCGTAGGAGGGATGAAGGACGAGCAGTACTTC. This chain joins TRBV9 and TRBJ2-7; maybe TRBD2 (5 bases). V lost 0 bases, J lost 5 bases, and 12 bases lay in between. CDR3 length equals 14 residues. Per the germline V gene, CDR1 is SGDLS and CDR2 is YYNGEE.

The genes are TRBV6-5 and TRBJ2-5; a weak D match, TRBD2 (6 bases). The V end was cut by 6 bases, the J end by 5 bases, with 16 bases between. Germline V gene lookup returns CDR1 MNHEY and CDR2 SVGAGI. This CDR3 has 14 residues. The CDR3 is CASSGRRGRETQYF. DNA of the CDR3: TGTGCCAGCAGCGGACGGAGGGGCAGGGAGACCCAGTACTTC.

This clone was recorded a few times. The CDR3 sequence: CASSLGAGGGDTQYF. For the CDR3, the DNA is TGTGCCAGTAGTTTAGGAGCGGGAGGAGGAGATACGCAGTATTTT. The chain recombines TRBV19 with TRBJ2-3; 9 nucleotides line up with TRBD2. CDR3 size: 15 residues. V was pared by 5 bases and J by 5 bases, with 8 bases of the junction left unmatched. Germline lookup yields CDR1 LNHDA and CDR2 SQIVND (reference sequence).

The genes are TRBV7-9 and TRBJ1-1, with a tentative D call TRBD1 (6 bases). Germline CDR1 and CDR2: SEHNR and FQNEAQ (reference sequence). V shed 4 bases and J shed 4 bases, with 10 bases lying between them. CDR3 length equals 13 residues. The CDR3 DNA follows: TGTGCCAGCAGCTCCGGACAGTGCACTGAAGCTTTCTTT. Protein sequence: CASSSGQCTEAFF.

The rearrangement links TRBV7-2 to TRBJ1-2; TRBD1 aligns across 7 bases. In germline, CDR1 is SGHTA, CDR2 FQGNSA. The CDR3 has 13 residues. The V and J ends lost 5 bases and 8 bases, in that order; junction bases with no gene match: 8. The DNA for the CDR3 is TGTGCCAGCAGCGCCGGGACAGTAAGGGGCTACACCTTC. Its translation: CASSAGTVRGYTF.

The chain carries TRBV5-6 and TRBJ2-3; 13 bases fit TRBD2. J gave up 5 bases and V 3 bases, and 6 bases lay outside the gene matches. This CDR3 has 16 residues. Germline V CDR1 and CDR2: SGHDT, YYEEEE. The CDR3 here is CASSSWGLAGKDTQYF. The CDR3 DNA reads TGTGCCAGCAGCTCGTGGGGACTAGCGGGAAAAGATACGCAGTATTTT.

The chain couples TRBV10-2 to TRBJ1-4, with 8 bases matching TRBD1. Trimming cost V 0 bases and J 7 bases; bases outside gene matches: 4. The germline V gene has CDR1 WSHSY and CDR2 SAAADI. The CDR3 sequence is 15 residues long. In DNA form, the CDR3 reads TGCGCCAGCAGTGAGTCGCCGGACAGGGTTGAAAAACTGTTTTTT. This codes for CASSESPDRVEKLFF.

The chain combines TRBV7-9 with TRBJ2-7; D perhaps matches TRBD1 (6 bases). The CDR3 totals 13 residues. Germline CDR1 reads SEHNR; CDR2 reads FQNEAQ (reference sequence). V was cut by 5 bases and J by 5 bases, with 13 bases left in between. The CDR3 DNA reads as TGTGCCAGCAGCGCAGGCAACAGGGACGAGCAGTACTTC. It specifies CASSAGNRDEQYF.

This sequence joins TRBV11-2 and TRBJ2-1, with a weak D call TRBD1 (6 bases). V lost 7 bases and J 3 bases, leaving 16 bases between the germline ends. CDR1 SGHAT and CDR2 FQNNGV come from the germline V gene. The CDR3 runs 15 residues. CDR3 DNA: TGTGCCAGCACCTGGATTGGGACAAGCTACAATGAGCAGTTCTTC. Its protein is CASTWIGTSYNEQFF.

This chain links TRBV6-5 with TRBJ1-2; D ambiguous. Deletions cut 6 bases from V and 5 bases from J, with 13 bases between. The length of the CDR3 is 13 residues. Germline loops: CDR1 MNHEY, CDR2 SVGAGI. The DNA of the CDR3 is TGTGCCAGCAGGCTGTCGGATCGGTATGGCTACACCTTC. Translated: CASRLSDRYGYTF.

The chain has TRBV28 and TRBJ1-2, with D perhaps TRBD1 (6 bases). Germline V gives CDR1 MDHEN, CDR2 SYDVKM. This CDR3 spans 15 amino acids. V was shortened by 5 bases and J by 0 bases, with 13 bases between the two germline ends. CDR3: CASSPRGQANYGYTF. The CDR3 coding sequence is TGTGCCAGCAGTCCACGGGGACAAGCTAACTATGGCTACACCTTC.